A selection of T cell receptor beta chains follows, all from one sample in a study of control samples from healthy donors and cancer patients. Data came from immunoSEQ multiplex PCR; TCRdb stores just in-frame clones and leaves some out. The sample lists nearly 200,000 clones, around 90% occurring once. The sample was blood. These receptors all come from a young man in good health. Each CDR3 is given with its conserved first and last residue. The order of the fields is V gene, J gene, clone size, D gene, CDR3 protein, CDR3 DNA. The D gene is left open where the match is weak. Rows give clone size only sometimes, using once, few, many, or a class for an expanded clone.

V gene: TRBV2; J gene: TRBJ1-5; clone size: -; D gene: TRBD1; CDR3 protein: CASGRDRGINQPQHF; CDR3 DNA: TGTGCCAGCGGAAGGGACAGGGGGATCAATCAGCCCCAGCATTTT
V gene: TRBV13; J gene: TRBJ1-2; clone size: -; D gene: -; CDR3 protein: CASSPQTAAGLNYGYTF; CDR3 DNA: TGTGCCAGCAGCCCTCAGACTGCTGCCGGGCTTAACTATGGCTACACCTTC
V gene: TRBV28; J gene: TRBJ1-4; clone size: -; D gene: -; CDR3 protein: CASSLEREQGPRNEKLFF; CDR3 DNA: TGTGCCAGCAGTCTAGAGCGGGAACAGGGCCCCCGTAATGAAAAACTGTTTTTT
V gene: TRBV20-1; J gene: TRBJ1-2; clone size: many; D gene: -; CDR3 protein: CSASKGKIDGYTF; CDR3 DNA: TGCAGTGCTAGTAAGGGAAAGATAGATGGCTACACCTTC
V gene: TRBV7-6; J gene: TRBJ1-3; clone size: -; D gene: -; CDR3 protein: CASSLLRSGNTIYF; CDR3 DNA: TGTGCCAGCAGCTTACTCCGCTCTGGAAACACCATATATTTT
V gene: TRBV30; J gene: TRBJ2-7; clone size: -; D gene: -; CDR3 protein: CAWSWASPQGEQYF; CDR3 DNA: TGTGCCTGGAGTTGGGCATCACCCCAGGGAGAGCAGTACTTC
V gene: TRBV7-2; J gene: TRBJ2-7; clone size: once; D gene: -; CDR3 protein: CASSLAHRGIRSYEQYF; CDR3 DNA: TGTGCCAGCAGCTTAGCGCATCGCGGTATCAGGTCCTACGAGCAGTACTTC
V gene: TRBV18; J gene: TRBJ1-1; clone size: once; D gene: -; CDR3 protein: CASSPSMNTEAFF; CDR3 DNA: TGTGCCAGCTCACCTTCGATGAACACTGAAGCTTTCTTT
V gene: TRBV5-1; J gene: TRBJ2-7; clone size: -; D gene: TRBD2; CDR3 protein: CASSMGLAGGYYEQYF; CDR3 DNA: TGCGCCAGCAGCATGGGACTAGCGGGGGGGTACTACGAGCAGTACTTC
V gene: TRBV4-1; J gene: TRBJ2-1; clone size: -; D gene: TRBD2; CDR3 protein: CASSQEISGGGNEQFF; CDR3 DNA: TGCGCCAGCAGCCAAGAGATCAGCGGGGGGGGCAATGAGCAGTTCTTC